This TCR beta chain originates from a study of control samples from healthy donors and cancer patients (dated by TCRdb to 2020 to 2022). V lost 3 bases and J lost 5 bases; the stretch between them is 7 bases long. Taken from the germline V gene, the CDR1 and CDR2 loops are SGHAT and FQNNGV. From its cysteine to its phenylalanine, the CDR3 spans 12 amino acids. The DNA shown is the 36-base CDR3, in frame from base 1. Libraries were made using the immunoSEQ multiplex PCR assay. The immuneACCESS repertoire file appears here via TCRdb, limited to in-frame rearrangements. These files lack a portion of the clones; in checked studies, under half of the deficit traces to unresolved V genes, and the cause of the others is not known. The sample contains fewer than 90,000 clones, approximately 91% of them found a single time. Of the sample, around 5.7% is held by the ten largest clones. On this clone: Its specific antigen is unknown. One base away there is no much larger clone; base qualities are not given. Other DNA sequences in the same sample also yield this CDR3.

Here the chain combines TRBV11-2 and TRBJ1-2; a confident D gene designation cannot be given. The origin of this receptor is a woman aged 45 to 65 in good health. Sequencing used blood. CDR3 sequence: CASSLGQYGYTF. The DNA is as follows: TGTGCCAGCAGCTTGGGTCAGTATGGCTACACCTTC.